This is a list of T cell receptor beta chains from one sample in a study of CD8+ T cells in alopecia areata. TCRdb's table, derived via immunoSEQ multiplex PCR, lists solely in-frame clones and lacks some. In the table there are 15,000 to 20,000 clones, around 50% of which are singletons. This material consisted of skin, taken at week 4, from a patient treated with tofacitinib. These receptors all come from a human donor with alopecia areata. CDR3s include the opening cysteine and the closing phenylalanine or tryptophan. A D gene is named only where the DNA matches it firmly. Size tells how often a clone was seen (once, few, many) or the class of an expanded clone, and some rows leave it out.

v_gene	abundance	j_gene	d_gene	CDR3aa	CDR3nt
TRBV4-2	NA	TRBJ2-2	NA	CASSRSTGNTGELFF	TGTGCCAGCAGCCGCTCGACGGGGAACACCGGGGAGCTGTTTTTT
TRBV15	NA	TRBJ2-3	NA	CATSIGGTDTQYF	TGTGCCACCAGCATCGGCGGCACAGATACGCAGTATTTT
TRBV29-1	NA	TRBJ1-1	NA	CSVEDPRVSNTEAFF	TGCAGCGTTGAAGACCCCCGAGTCTCGAACACTGAAGCTTTCTTT
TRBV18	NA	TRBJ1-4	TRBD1	CASSPGQGALEKLFF	TGTGCCAGCTCACCCGGACAGGGGGCTCTTGAAAAACTGTTTTTT
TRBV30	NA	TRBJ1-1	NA	CAWSVLGQGNTEAFF	TGTGCCTGGAGTGTACTGGGGCAGGGGAACACTGAAGCTTTCTTT
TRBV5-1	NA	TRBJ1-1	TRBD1	CASSSQQGAGTEAFF	TGCGCCAGCAGCTCGCAACAGGGGGCGGGCACTGAAGCTTTCTTT
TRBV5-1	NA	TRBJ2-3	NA	CASSLGGPPDTQYF	TGCGCCAGCAGCTTGGGGGGGCCCCCAGATACGCAGTATTTT
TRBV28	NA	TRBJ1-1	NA	CASSPAGSINTEAFF	TGTGCCAGCAGCCCCGCAGGGTCGATTAACACTGAAGCTTTCTTT
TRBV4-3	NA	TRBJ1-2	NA	CASSQDRGFDGYTF	TGCGCCAGCAGCCAAGATCGGGGGTTTGATGGCTACACCTTC
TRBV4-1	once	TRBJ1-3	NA	CASSPVGGRGNTIYF	TGCGCCAGCAGCCCGGTGGGAGGGCGAGGAAACACCATATATTTT
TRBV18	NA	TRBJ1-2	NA	CASSPDQAGGYTF	TGTGCCAGCTCACCAGACCAGGCGGGTGGCTACACCTTC
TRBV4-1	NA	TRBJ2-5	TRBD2	CASSQNPGGSEETQYF	TGCGCCAGCAGCCAGAACCCCGGGGGGAGTGAAGAGACCCAGTACTTC
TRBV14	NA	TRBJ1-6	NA	CASSRNLGNSYNSPLHF	TGTGCCAGCAGCCGAAATCTCGGGAACTCCTATAATTCACCCCTCCACTTT
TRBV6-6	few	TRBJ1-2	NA	CASSYSSQGAYGYTF	TGTGCCAGCAGTTACTCGAGTCAGGGAGCCTATGGCTACACCTTC
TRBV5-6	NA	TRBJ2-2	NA	CASSFRTGGTGELFF	TGTGCCAGCAGCTTTCGGACGGGCGGCACCGGGGAGCTGTTTTTT
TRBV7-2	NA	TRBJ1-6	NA	CASSYNGGWDNSPLHF	TGTGCCAGCAGCTATAACGGGGGATGGGATAATTCACCCCTCCACTTT
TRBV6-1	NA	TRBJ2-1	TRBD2	CASSLTSGDYNEQFF	TGTGCCAGCAGCCTCACTAGCGGGGACTACAATGAGCAGTTCTTC
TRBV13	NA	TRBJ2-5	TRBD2	CASSVETSGETQYF	TGTGCCAGCAGCGTTGAAACTAGCGGCGAGACCCAGTACTTC
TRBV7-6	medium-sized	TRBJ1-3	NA	CASSLDGVTRPGNTIYF	TGTGCCAGCAGCTTGGACGGGGTTACGCGACCTGGAAACACCATATATTTT
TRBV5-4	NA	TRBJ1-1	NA	CASSLGRGGYTEAFF	TGTGCCAGCAGCTTGGGTCGGGGCGGGTACACTGAAGCTTTCTTT
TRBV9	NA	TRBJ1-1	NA	CASSGRLDTEAFF	TGTGCCAGCAGCGGAAGGCTGGACACTGAAGCTTTCTTT
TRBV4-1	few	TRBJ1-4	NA	CASSQAGNEKLFF	TGCGCCAGCAGCCAAGCCGGTAATGAAAAACTGTTTTTT
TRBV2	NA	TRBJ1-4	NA	CASSETSGKLFF	TGTGCCAGCAGTGAGACCAGCGGAAAACTGTTTTTT
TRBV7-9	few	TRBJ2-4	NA	CASSLTPDIQYF	TGTGCCAGCAGCTTAACACCGGACATTCAGTACTTC
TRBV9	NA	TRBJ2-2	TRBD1	CASSLTGTAIGELFF	TGTGCCAGCAGCTTAACCGGGACAGCGATTGGGGAGCTGTTTTTT
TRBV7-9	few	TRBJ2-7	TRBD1	CASSFTAGTANEQYF	TGTGCCAGCAGCTTCACCGCCGGGACAGCCAACGAGCAGTACTTC
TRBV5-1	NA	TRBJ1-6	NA	CASSLRAVPGSPLHF	TGCGCCAGCAGCTTGCGGGCCGTCCCCGGATCACCCCTCCACTTT
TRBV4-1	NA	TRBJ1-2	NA	CASSHLQAINYGYTF	TGCGCCAGCAGCCATCTGCAGGCCATTAACTATGGCTACACCTTC
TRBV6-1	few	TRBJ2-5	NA	CASRRETQYF	TGTGCCAGCAGGCGAGAGACCCAGTACTTC
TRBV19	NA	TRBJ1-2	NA	CASIPQGAYGYTF	TGTGCCAGTATTCCCCAGGGAGCCTATGGCTACACCTTC
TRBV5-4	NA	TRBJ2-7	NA	CASSPSVGSSYEQYF	TGCGCCAGCAGCCCCTCCGTGGGGAGCTCCTACGAGCAGTACTTC
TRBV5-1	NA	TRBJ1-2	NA	CASSFITAGPDSGYTF	TGCGCCAGCAGCTTTATCACAGCTGGGCCCGACTCTGGCTACACCTTC
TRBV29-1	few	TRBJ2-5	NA	CSVDLGQETQYF	TGCAGCGTTGATTTAGGGCAAGAGACCCAGTACTTC
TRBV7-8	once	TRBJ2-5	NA	CASSLRSGIQETQYF	TGTGCCAGCAGTTTGCGCAGTGGGATCCAAGAGACCCAGTACTTC
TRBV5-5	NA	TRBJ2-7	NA	CASSLGLGFEQYF	TGTGCCAGCAGCTTGGGGTTGGGGTTCGAGCAGTACTTC
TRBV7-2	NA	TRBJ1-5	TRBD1	CASSLADRVRPQHF	TGTGCCAGCAGCTTAGCTGACAGGGTAAGGCCCCAGCATTTT
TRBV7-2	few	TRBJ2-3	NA	CASSLGLPDTQYF	TGTGCCAGCAGCTTAGGGTTGCCAGATACGCAGTATTTT
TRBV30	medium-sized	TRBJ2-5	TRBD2	CAWSGSSGGASEETQYF	TGTGCCTGGAGTGGCTCAAGCGGGGGGGCGAGTGAAGAGACCCAGTACTTC
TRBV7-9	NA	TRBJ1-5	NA	CASSLGSDSNQPQHF	TGTGCCAGCAGCTTAGGGTCAGATAGCAATCAGCCCCAGCATTTT
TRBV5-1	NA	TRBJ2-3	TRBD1	CASSTKDRTGFTDTQYF	TGCGCCAGCAGCACAAAAGACAGGACAGGTTTCACAGATACGCAGTATTTT
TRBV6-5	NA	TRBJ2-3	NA	CASTQGYYTDTQYF	TGTGCCAGCACTCAAGGGTACTACACAGATACGCAGTATTTT
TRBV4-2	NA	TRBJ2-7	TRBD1	CASSQTVTGGFVDEQYF	TGTGCCAGCAGCCAAACCGTTACAGGGGGCTTTGTTGACGAGCAGTACTTC
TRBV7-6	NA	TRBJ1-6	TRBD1	CASSTRQGVYNSPLHF	TGTGCCAGCAGCACCCGACAGGGTGTTTATAATTCACCCCTCCACTTT
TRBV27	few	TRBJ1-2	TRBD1	CASSQGGWPYGYTF	TGTGCCAGCAGTCAGGGGGGGTGGCCCTATGGCTACACCTTC
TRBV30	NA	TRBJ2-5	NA	CAGRLQETQYF	TGTGCCGGAAGGCTACAAGAGACCCAGTACTTC
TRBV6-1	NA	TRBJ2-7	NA	CASSEPGRSYEQYF	TGTGCCAGCAGTGAACCGGGACGGTCCTACGAGCAGTACTTC
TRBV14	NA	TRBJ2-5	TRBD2	CASSHTGGYQETQYF	TGTGCCAGCAGCCACACGGGGGGGTATCAAGAGACCCAGTACTTC
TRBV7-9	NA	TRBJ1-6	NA	CASSLEGNSPLHF	TGTGCCAGCAGCTTAGAAGGGAATTCACCCCTCCACTTT
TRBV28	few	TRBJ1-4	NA	CASKGTAEKLFF	TGTGCCAGCAAAGGGACGGCTGAAAAACTGTTTTTT
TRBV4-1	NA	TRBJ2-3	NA	CASSQKQGWSDTQYF	TGCGCCAGCAGCCAAAAACAGGGATGGTCAGATACGCAGTATTTT
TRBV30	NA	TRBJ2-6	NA	CAWRGGAGANVLTF	TGTGCCTGGAGAGGAGGGGCTGGGGCCAACGTCCTGACTTTC
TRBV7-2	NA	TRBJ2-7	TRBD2	CAILREGYEQYF	TGTGCCATATTGAGGGAGGGGTACGAGCAGTACTTC
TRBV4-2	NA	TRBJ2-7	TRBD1	CASSQAPGQAYEQYF	TGTGCCAGCAGCCAAGCACCGGGACAGGCCTACGAGCAGTACTTC
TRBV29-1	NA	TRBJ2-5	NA	CSVRTAQETQYF	TGCAGCGTGAGGACAGCTCAAGAGACCCAGTACTTC
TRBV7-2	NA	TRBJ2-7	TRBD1	CASSLGQGAVGEQYF	TGTGCCAGCAGCCTAGGACAGGGGGCTGTGGGCGAGCAGTACTTC
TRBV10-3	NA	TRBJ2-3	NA	CAISGVSGASTDTQYF	TGTGCCATCAGTGGCGTCTCAGGGGCGTCAACAGATACGCAGTATTTT